These 30 T cell receptor beta chains originate from one sample sequenced in a study of T cell responses to AZD1222 COVID-19 vaccine. Using immunoSEQ multiplex PCR, the repertoire was profiled, and TCRdb retains in-frame clones only, with some absent. This repertoire shows roughly 150,000 clones, roughly nine tenths found once; its top ten account for just over 5%. The specimen comprised peripheral blood, sampled on day 0 of AZD1222 vaccination. The receptors were sampled from an adult in good health.

This chain uses TRBV5-5 with TRBJ2-7, with TRBD2 matching over 8 bases. With V trimmed by 4 bases and J by 3 bases, 15 bases remained unmatched. Germline CDR1 SGHKS, CDR2 YYEKEE (reference sequence). This CDR3 contains 17 residues. This chain's CDR3 is CASSPGPSRAGVYEQYF. In nucleotides, the CDR3 is TGTGCCAGCAGCCCCGGCCCCTCCCGAGCGGGAGTCTACGAGCAGTACTTC.

This chain joins TRBV11-1 and TRBJ2-3, with 15 positions matching TRBD2. Germline-derived CDR1 and CDR2 are SGHAT and FQDESV (reference sequence). J was trimmed by 6 bases and V by 5 bases; bases with no gene match: 3. The CDR3 contains 15 residues. CDR3 protein: CASSPGTSGRDTQYF. CDR3 coding DNA: TGTGCCAGCAGCCCCGGGACTAGCGGGAGGGATACGCAGTATTTT.

The chain couples TRBV11-2 to TRBJ2-3, with TRBD2 as a possible D gene (6 bases). Trimming shortened V by 2 bases and J by 5 bases, and 17 bases separated the two germline ends. Germline lookup yields CDR1 SGHAT and CDR2 FQNNGV. The CDR3 totals 16 residues. In DNA form, the CDR3 reads TGTGCCAGCAGCTTAAACCCAGCGGGTGAGGGAGATACGCAGTATTTT. Its protein is CASSLNPAGEGDTQYF.

The genes are TRBV29-1 and TRBJ2-3; TRBD2 matches 10 bases. CDR3 length: 16 residues. Looked up from germline, CDR1 is SQVTM and CDR2 is ANQGSEA. V lost 3 bases and J lost 5; bases outside the gene matches: 11. CDR3 loop: CSVEYKAGGPGDTQYF. As DNA, the CDR3 is TGCAGCGTTGAGTACAAAGCGGGAGGGCCGGGAGATACGCAGTATTTT.

This chain connects TRBV5-6 to TRBJ1-2; a possible D gene is TRBD1 (6 bases). Germline loops: CDR1 SGHDT, CDR2 YYEEEE. V was pared by 3 bases and J by 7 bases, with 10 bases between. The CDR3 extends over 12 amino acids. CDR3 bases: TGTGCCAGCAGCTGGACAGAAAGTGGCTACACCTTC. Translated: CASSWTESGYTF.

This chain uses TRBV7-9 with TRBJ1-1; D unclear. Deletions cut 5 bases from V and 6 bases from J, with 10 bases between. There are 12 residues in the CDR3. Germline CDR1 reads SEHNR; CDR2 reads FQNEAQ (reference sequence). The CDR3 protein is CASSLGRPEAFF. For the CDR3, the DNA is TGTGCCAGCAGCCTCGGCCGTCCTGAAGCTTTCTTT.

The chain carries TRBV28 and TRBJ2-7; a weak D match, TRBD1 (6 bases). Germline CDR1 reads MDHEN; CDR2 reads SYDVKM. V lost 3 bases and J 3 bases, leaving 12 bases between the germline ends. The CDR3 loop spans 14 amino acids. The CDR3 DNA follows: TGTGCCAGCAGTTTGCCAGGGGCCGACTACGAGCAGTACTTC. This sequence encodes CASSLPGADYEQYF.

The V gene is TRBV7-2, the J gene TRBJ1-2; D possibly corresponds to TRBD1 (5 bases). Per the germline V gene, CDR1 is SGHTA and CDR2 is FQGNSA. V dropped 5 bases and J dropped 4 bases, with 11 bases sitting between them. The CDR3 consists of 13 residues. Here the CDR3 DNA reads TGTGCCAGCAGCCCCCAGGGTGGCTATGGCTACACCTTC. This translates into CASSPQGGYGYTF.

The count of this clone is one. This chain's CDR3 is CASSFRGGGVVRTDTQYF. The CDR3 DNA reads as TGTGCCAGCAGTTTTCGAGGAGGAGGTGTCGTACGCACAGATACGCAGTATTTT. The chain uses TRBV28 and TRBJ2-3; possibly TRBD2 for D (5 bases). The length of the CDR3 is 18 residues. Trimming left V 3 bases short and J 1 base short, with 20 bases between. The germline CDR1 and CDR2 sequences are MDHEN and SYDVKM.

V gene TRBV19 combines with J gene TRBJ1-1, with 8 bases lining up with TRBD1. The junction had 3 bases not matched to a gene; V was cut back by 0 bases and J by 0 bases. The CDR3 is 16 amino acids. The V gene's germline CDR1 is LNHDA and CDR2 SQIVND (reference sequence). This CDR3 is CASSIDVDRVNTEAFF. CDR3 nucleotide sequence: TGTGCCAGTAGTATAGATGTGGACAGGGTGAACACTGAAGCTTTCTTT.

CDR3 loop: CASSLEIWGGNTGELFF. CDR3 sequence (DNA): TGTGCCAGCAGCTTGGAGATTTGGGGAGGGAACACCGGGGAGCTGTTTTTT. The chain is built from TRBV5-4 and TRBJ2-2, with D tentatively TRBD2 (6 bases). With 0 bases removed from V and 1 base from J, the gap between germline ends came to 13 bases. The CDR3 runs to 17 residues. CDR1 is SGHNT and CDR2 is YYREEE in the germline V gene (reference sequence).

The rearrangement links TRBV29-1 to TRBJ2-7; D is perhaps TRBD2 (6 bases). Germline CDR1 is SQVTM and CDR2 is ANQGSEA. This CDR3 has 10 amino acids. The V end was cut by 5 bases, the J end by 6 bases, with 8 bases between. CDR3 region: CSVMTSEQYF. The CDR3 DNA sequence: TGCAGCGTTATGACTAGCGAGCAGTACTTC.

The chain combines TRBV4-2 with TRBJ2-5; D may be TRBD1 or TRBD2 (6 bases each). V was trimmed by 0 bases and J by 5 bases, leaving 16 bases between them. CDR1 and CDR2 (germline): LGHNA, YNFKEQ. This CDR3 region has 16 residues. CDR3 sequence: CASSQEKVGGGETQYF. In DNA form, the CDR3 reads TGTGCCAGCAGCCAAGAGAAGGTCGGGGGCGGGGAGACCCAGTACTTC.

The V and J genes are TRBV11-1 and TRBJ2-1, with 8 bases fitting TRBD2. Looked up from germline, CDR1 is SGHAT and CDR2 is FQDESV (reference sequence). The CDR3 length is 15 residues. J was trimmed by 6 bases and V by 5 bases; bases with no gene match: 9. Here the CDR3 DNA reads TGTGCCAGCAGCCGCTTATCAGCGGGAGTCAATGAGCAGTTCTTC. It codes for CASSRLSAGVNEQFF.

The chain carries TRBV6-4 and TRBJ1-1; D remains ambiguous. The V gene's germline CDR1 is MRHNA and CDR2 SNTAGT. This CDR3 is 13 amino acids long. V lost 4 bases, J lost 1 base, and 7 bases lay in between. CDR3 DNA: TGTGCCAGCAGTGCGGACCGGAACACTGAAGCTTTCTTT. Encoded protein: CASSADRNTEAFF.

J is TRBJ1-2 and V is TRBV6-5; no clear D. The CDR3 consists of 13 residues. Trimming pared 4 bases from V and 4 bases from J, leaving 10 bases between. The germline V gene has CDR1 MNHEY and CDR2 SVGAGI. CDR3 nucleotide sequence: TGTGCCAGCAGTTTGGACGGATTCTATGGCTACACCTTC. As protein: CASSLDGFYGYTF.

The DNA for the CDR3 is TGTGCCAGCAGCCTGGGACAGGGGGGAGATTCACCCCTCCACTTT. This codes for CASSLGQGGDSPLHF. The chain couples TRBV7-9 to TRBJ1-6; 11 bases line up with TRBD1. Germline loops: CDR1 SEHNR, CDR2 FQNEAQ (reference sequence). V trimming: 5 bases; J trimming: 8 bases; junction bases outside the gene matches: 5. This CDR3 has 15 amino acids.

A single count supports this clone. V gene TRBV7-2 combines with J gene TRBJ1-5, with 9 bases fitting TRBD1. The CDR3 is 16 residues long. Germline CDR1 is SGHTA and CDR2 is FQGNSA. Trimming cost V 5 bases and J 4 bases; bases outside gene matches: 9. CDR3 sequence reads: CASSARQGGLNQPQHF. The CDR3 region has the DNA TGTGCCAGCAGCGCGCGACAGGGGGGGCTTAATCAGCCCCAGCATTTT.

This chain uses TRBV19 with TRBJ2-1; the D is unclear. V was shortened by 5 bases and J by 0 bases, with 8 bases between the two germline ends. The CDR3 is 14 residues long. Germline CDR1 LNHDA, CDR2 SQIVND (reference sequence). CDR3 coding DNA: TGTGCCAGTAGTCCGTCGACCTCCTACAATGAGCAGTTCTTC. Its protein is CASSPSTSYNEQFF.

This clone was detected only once. V gene TRBV3-1 (or the pseudogene TRBV3-2) combines with J gene TRBJ2-7; 7 bases are shared with TRBD2. Germline CDR1 and CDR2: LGHDT and YNNKEL (reference sequence). The CDR3 is 14 residues long. Losses at the gene ends were 4 bases for V and 3 bases for J; bases not matched to a gene: 6. The CDR3 nucleotides are TGTGCCAGCAGCCCGAGCGGGAAGAGCTACGAGCAGTACTTC. Residues: CASSPSGKSYEQYF.

V gene TRBV7-3 combines with J gene TRBJ2-7, with D possibly being TRBD1 or TRBD2 (6 bases each). This CDR3 is 13 amino acids long. Germline CDR1 SGHTA, CDR2 FQGTGA. V was clipped by 5 bases and J by 5 bases, with 13 bases between them. In DNA form, the CDR3 reads TGTGCCAGCAGCCCTTTCGGGGGCAACGAGCAGTACTTC. Translating it yields CASSPFGGNEQYF.

The chain combines TRBV11-1 with TRBJ2-2; no reliable D call. Trimming removed 7 bases at V and 1 base at J, with 4 bases between. The germline V gene has CDR1 SGHAT and CDR2 FQDESV (reference sequence). This CDR3 comprises 12 residues. CDR3 amino acids: CASTLNTGELFF. The CDR3 DNA is TGTGCCAGCACCTTGAACACCGGGGAGCTGTTTTTT.

A note on this clone: At one boundary the junction diverges from the germline segment, which might be a read error. The chain employs TRBV28 and TRBJ2-1, with TRBD2 as a possible D gene (6 bases). Germline V gene lookup returns CDR1 MDHEN and CDR2 SYDVKM. This CDR3 has 12 amino acids. The CDR3 DNA sequence: TGTGCCAGCAGTCGGGACTCCTCATCTCCGGTCTTC. Its translation is CASSRDSSSPVF.

For the CDR3, the DNA is TGTGCCAGCAGTTTACACACGGGGCGGAATCAGCCCCAGCATTTT. Residues: CASSLHTGRNQPQHF. The V and J genes are TRBV28 and TRBJ1-5, with D maybe TRBD1 (5 bases). Trimming left V 2 bases short and J 4 bases short, with 12 bases between. Germline assignment: CDR1 MDHEN and CDR2 SYDVKM. The CDR3 is 15 amino acids.

The CDR3 nucleotides read TGTGCCAGCAGCCAAGGGACTAGCGGTCCCTACGAGCAGTACTTC. Encoded protein: CASSQGTSGPYEQYF. The J gene is TRBJ2-7, the V gene TRBV14, with TRBD2 matching over 10 bases. The germline gives CDR1 SGHDN, CDR2 FVKESK. The CDR3 is 15 amino acids. V lost 1 base, J lost 2 bases, and 2 bases stayed unmatched. The full variable domain, with the rest looked up from reference TRBV14 and TRBJ2-7, is EAGVTQFPSHSVIEKGQTVTLRCDPISGHDNLYWYRRVMGKEIKFLLHFVKESKQDESGMPNNRFLAERTGGTYSTLKVQPAELEDSGVYFCASSQGTSGPYEQYFGPGTRLTVT.

This chain connects TRBV19 to TRBJ1-1; D may be TRBD1 (5 bases). The CDR3 contains 15 residues. Germline CDR1 and CDR2: LNHDA and SQIVND (reference sequence). The V end lost 2 bases, the J end lost 5 bases, and 15 bases lay between the germline ends. The CDR3, as DNA: TGTGCCAGTAGTATAAACGGCAGGGAGAGGACTGAAGCTTTCTTT. Encoded protein: CASSINGRERTEAFF.

J is TRBJ1-1 and V is TRBV28, with 7 nucleotides matching TRBD1. CDR3 length equals 12 residues. V lost 2 bases, J lost 10 bases, and 4 bases stayed unmatched. Germline V lookup: CDR1 MDHEN, CDR2 SYDVKM. CDR3 in amino acids: CASSLRTGLAFF. DNA for the CDR3: TGTGCCAGCAGTTTAAGGACAGGACTAGCTTTCTTT.

V and J are TRBV19 and TRBJ1-5; TRBD1 matches 7 bases. Germline lookup yields CDR1 LNHDA and CDR2 SQIVND (reference sequence). The CDR3 runs 16 residues. J was trimmed by 1 base and V by 7 bases; bases with no gene match: 10. CDR3 coding DNA: TGTGCCAGTACCCCAGGGGGGGAGGGAAGCAATCAGCCCCAGCATTTT. Its protein is CASTPGGEGSNQPQHF.

The chain recombines TRBV28 with TRBJ1-6; the D is unclear. The CDR3 is 17 amino acids. CDR1 is MDHEN, CDR2 SYDVKM, per germline. V lost 6 bases and J lost 6, with 21 bases in between. The CDR3 reads CASSQPPSETPNSPLHF. The CDR3 coding sequence is TGTGCCAGCAGCCAGCCCCCCTCAGAGACTCCTAATTCACCCCTCCACTTT.

The chain couples TRBV10-1 to TRBJ1-3, with no clear D. V was pared by 5 bases and J by 0 bases, with 17 bases between. From germline, CDR1 is WNHNN and CDR2 SYGVQD (reference sequence). This CDR3 is 17 amino acids long. The chain's CDR3 is CASSPHREGSSGNTIYF. As DNA, the CDR3 is TGCGCCAGCAGTCCACACCGGGAGGGAAGCTCTGGAAACACCATATATTTT.